This TCR beta chain derives from a study of shared clonotypes between healthy human individuals. Concerning this clone: In the same sample, other DNA sequences code for this CDR3.

Profiling relied on immunoSEQ multiplex PCR, and the TCRdb table lists in-frame clones only, not all of them. The top ten clones hold about 0.45% of a sample with around 1.6 million clones, about 98% of them seen once. The sequencing sample was made of naive CD4+ T cells sorted from blood. Indicated subset: CD45RA+ positively selected. This TCR was sampled from a man aged 30-40 years in good health.

The CDR3 protein is CASSFYNQPQHF. CDR3 bases: TGTGCCAGCAGTTTTTACAATCAGCCCCAGCATTTT. The rearrangement joins TRBV28 to TRBJ1-5; no definite D call. The CDR3 runs 12 residues. Trimming stripped 3 bases from V and 3 bases from J, with 3 bases between. Germline CDR1 is MDHEN and CDR2 is SYDVKM.